Sequencing of this TCR beta chain was carried out in a study of cytomegalovirus exposure and HLA in healthy donors. In germline, CDR1 is MGHRA, CDR2 YSYEKL. J lost 2 bases, V lost 2 bases, and 0 bases had no gene match. CDR3 length equals 14 residues. In the PCR, 60 Vbeta and 13 Jbeta primers were used. TCRdb keeps only in-frame clones here, not all; method: immunoSEQ multiplex PCR. This table holds approximately 140,000 clones, approximately 82% found once. What was sequenced was PBMCs. The sequence was collected from a man over 45 in good health and CMV-seronegative. This chain links TRBV4-1 with TRBJ2-7; 10 bases are shared with TRBD2. CDR3 nucleotides: TGCGCCAGCAGCCAAACTAGCGGGGCCTACGAGCAGTACTTC. Translation gives CASSQTSGAYEQYF.